One sample yielded the 25 T cell receptor beta chains listed below, sequenced in a study of cytomegalovirus exposure and HLA in healthy donors. Vbeta (60) and Jbeta (13) primers were used in the PCR. Measured with immunoSEQ multiplex PCR; TCRdb has only the in-frame clones, and not every one. There are 150,000 to 180,000 clones in the sample; approximately 80% occur only once, and 4.5% to 7% lies in the top ten. The sample was PBMCs. These receptors were obtained from a woman aged 40 to 50 in good health and CMV-seropositive.

The genes are TRBV4-1 and TRBJ1-1; 11 bases are a match to TRBD1. The length of the CDR3 is 16 residues. From germline, CDR1 is MGHRA and CDR2 YSYEKL. Trimming took 0 bases from V and 5 from J; bases not matched to a gene: 5. The CDR3 loop reads CASSQDGGQGGTEAFF. DNA for the CDR3: TGCGCCAGCAGCCAAGATGGGGGACAGGGGGGGACTGAAGCTTTCTTT.

This clone was detected a few times. The chain combines TRBV28 with TRBJ2-3; 8 bases map to TRBD2. The V gene end was trimmed by 7 bases and the J gene end by 4 bases; junction bases not matched to a gene: 10. CDR1 is MDHEN, CDR2 SYDVKM, per germline. The CDR3 totals 15 residues. The CDR3 DNA reads as TGTGCCAGCACTAAAATGGGACTAGTGGCAGATACGCAGTATTTT. Protein: CASTKMGLVADTQYF.

The chain recombines TRBV9 with TRBJ2-2; 10 bases fit TRBD2. There are 16 residues in the CDR3. CDR1 and CDR2 (germline): SGDLS, YYNGEE. V lost 3 bases and J lost 3; bases outside the gene matches: 5. DNA of the CDR3: TGTGCCAGCAGCGACCGGACTAGCGGCCACACCGGGGAGCTGTTTTTT. Amino acids: CASSDRTSGHTGELFF.

V and J are TRBV7-3 and TRBJ2-3; a weak D match, TRBD2 (5 bases). Germline loops: CDR1 SGHTA, CDR2 FQGTGA. The CDR3 has 19 amino acids. The ends were cut back, 1 base at V and 0 bases at J, with 20 bases in the middle. For the CDR3, the DNA is TGTGCCAGCAGCTTAAGGGTAGCGCTCACCCCAGGCAGCACAGATACGCAGTATTTT. Amino acid sequence: CASSLRVALTPGSTDTQYF.

The chain employs TRBV27 and TRBJ2-1; 9 positions agree with TRBD2. V dropped 6 bases and J dropped 2; count of bases not matched to a gene: 11. CDR1 is MNHEY, CDR2 SMNVEV, per germline (reference sequence). The CDR3 has 17 amino acids. The CDR3 sequence is CASSGLAMFLTYNEQFF. Written as DNA, the CDR3 is TGTGCCAGCAGCGGACTAGCGATGTTCCTCACCTACAATGAGCAGTTCTTC.

The chain couples TRBV7-8 to TRBJ2-5; TRBD2 matches at 15 bases. The CDR3 loop spans 17 amino acids. The germline CDR1 and CDR2 sequences are SGHVS and FQNEAQ. V gave up 4 bases and J gave up 1 base; unmatched junction bases: 4. The CDR3 region has the DNA TGTGCCAGCAGCTCCTGGACTAGCGGGAGGGCCCAAGAGACCCAGTACTTC. The encoded protein is CASSSWTSGRAQETQYF.

CDR3 nucleotide sequence: TGTGCCACCAGCATCCGCCAACTAGCGGGAGGCGACACCGGGGAGCTGTTTTTT. Translation gives CATSIRQLAGGDTGELFF. This rearrangement joins TRBV15 to TRBJ2-2, with 12 nucleotides matching TRBD2. Losses at the gene ends were 4 bases for V and 3 bases for J; bases not matched to a gene: 9. CDR3 size: 18 residues. CDR1 is LNHNV and CDR2 is YYDKDF in the germline V gene (reference sequence).

Here the CDR3 reads CASSLALTGSIGEQYF. The DNA of the CDR3 is TGTGCCAGCAGCTTAGCGCTTACAGGGAGCATTGGGGAGCAGTACTTC. The V gene is TRBV7-8, the J gene TRBJ2-7; tentatively, D is TRBD1 (6 bases). CDR3 length: 16 residues. Germline V gives CDR1 SGHVS, CDR2 FQNEAQ. With 0 bases removed from V and 7 bases from J, the gap between germline ends came to 19 bases. Full variable domain (remainder filled in from reference TRBV7-8 and TRBJ2-7): GAGVSQSPRYKVAKRGQDVALRCDPISGHVSLFWYQQALGQGPEFLTYFQNEAQLDKSGLPSDRFFAERPEGSVSTLKIQRTQQEDSAVYLCASSLALTGSIGEQYFGPGTRLTVT.

The CDR3 DNA follows: TGTGCCAGCAGCCCGGGACTCCCGACAGATACGCAGTATTTT. Encoded protein: CASSPGLPTDTQYF. The rearrangement links TRBV7-7 to TRBJ2-3; D possibly corresponds to TRBD2 (6 bases). The CDR3 totals 14 residues. The germline CDR1 and CDR2 sequences are SSHAT and FNYEAQ (reference sequence). Trimming removed 5 bases at V and 3 bases at J, with 12 bases between.

This sequence joins TRBV10-1 and TRBJ2-1; 9 bases fit TRBD1. V was clipped by 0 bases and J by 5 bases; unmatched bases: 2. This CDR3 comprises 15 residues. Per germline, CDR1 WNHNN and CDR2 SYGVQD (reference sequence). CDR3 sequence (DNA): TGCGCCAGCAGTGAGTCGGGACAGGGCGACAATGAGCAGTTCTTC. Its protein product is CASSESGQGDNEQFF.

CDR3 sequence reads: CASKQGAIIQETQYF. The CDR3 bases are TGTGCCAGCAAACAGGGGGCAATTATCCAAGAGACCCAGTACTTC. This chain uses TRBV2 with TRBJ2-5; TRBD1 matches at 9 bases. The ends lost 7 bases at V and 1 base at J; junction bases unmatched: 7. Germline V gene lookup returns CDR1 SNHLY and CDR2 FYNNEI. The CDR3 spans 15 residues.

The chain links TRBV5-1 to TRBJ2-3; 8 nucleotides align to TRBD1. The V gene end was trimmed by 4 bases and the J gene end by 3 bases; junction bases not matched to a gene: 10. Germline V gene lookup returns CDR1 SGHRS and CDR2 YFSETQ. CDR3 length: 16 residues. The chain's CDR3 is CASSTYRGVATDTQYF. DNA for the CDR3: TGCGCCAGCAGCACCTACAGGGGGGTGGCTACAGATACGCAGTATTTT.

The chain employs TRBV6-5 and TRBJ1-3; the D is unclear. Germline V gives CDR1 MNHEY, CDR2 SVGAGI. The CDR3 length is 15 residues. V shed 0 bases and J shed 3 bases, with 9 bases lying between them. The CDR3: CASSYSQVLGNTIYF. The CDR3 nucleotides read TGTGCCAGCAGTTACTCTCAGGTTCTTGGAAACACCATATATTTT.

The chain links TRBV18 to TRBJ2-7; the match to TRBD2 covers 13 bases. The germline V gene has CDR1 KGHSH and CDR2 LQKENI. With V trimmed by 2 bases and J by 7 bases, 8 bases remained unmatched. This CDR3 is built from 16 residues. The CDR3 nucleotides read TGTGCCAGCTCACCAGTCGGACTAGCGGGAGTGGCTGAGCAGTACTTC. Protein sequence: CASSPVGLAGVAEQYF. Complete variable domain (other parts from reference TRBV18 and TRBJ2-7): NAGVMQNPRHLVRRRGQEARLRCSPMKGHSHVYWYRQLPEEGLKFMVYLQKENIIDESGMPKERFSAEFPKEGPSILRIQQVVRGDSAAYFCASSPVGLAGVAEQYFGPGTRLTVT.

This chain uses TRBV5-1 with TRBJ1-5; no clear D gene. Germline V lookup: CDR1 SGHRS, CDR2 YFSETQ. The CDR3 length is 13 residues. With 5 bases removed from V and 0 bases from J, the gap between germline ends came to 6 bases. The CDR3 nucleotides are TGCGCCAGCAGAACAAATAGCAATCAGCCCCAGCATTTT. Encoded protein: CASRTNSNQPQHF.

V gene TRBV27 combines with J gene TRBJ2-1; TRBD2 matches 9 bases. With 0 bases clipped from V and 9 bases from J, the junction kept 6 bases outside the gene matches. In germline, CDR1 is MNHEY, CDR2 SMNVEV (reference sequence). The CDR3 has 15 residues. This chain's CDR3 is CASSLSGSGRGEQFF. CDR3 DNA sequence: TGTGCCAGCAGTTTATCGGGTAGCGGGAGAGGTGAGCAGTTCTTC.

The chain uses TRBV7-3 and TRBJ2-2, with D possibly matching TRBD1 (6 bases). Trimming pared 5 bases from V and 2 bases from J, leaving 12 bases between. The germline CDR1 and CDR2 sequences are SGHTA and FQGTGA. The CDR3 covers 15 residues. CDR3 nucleotides: TGTGCCAGCAGCCCAGGGACATTCAACACCGGGGAGCTGTTTTTT. It yields the protein CASSPGTFNTGELFF.

The gene calls are TRBV15 and TRBJ1-5; the D gene is possibly TRBD1 (6 bases). Germline V CDR1 and CDR2: LNHNV, YYDKDF (reference sequence). There are 13 residues in the CDR3. V lost 9 bases and J 2 bases, leaving 11 bases between the germline ends. The CDR3: CATGARGNQPQHF. The CDR3, as DNA: TGTGCCACGGGGGCCCGCGGCAATCAGCCCCAGCATTTT.

V usage is TRBV2 and J usage is TRBJ1-1; maybe TRBD1 (6 bases). From germline, CDR1 is SNHLY and CDR2 FYNNEI. The germline V and J ends were trimmed by 7 bases and 5 bases, with 17 bases remaining between them. The CDR3 loop spans 14 amino acids. Here the CDR3 DNA reads TGTGCCAGCAAGATCGGGCAGGGGAATACTGAAGCTTTCTTT. It translates to CASKIGQGNTEAFF. Variable domain in full (rest from reference TRBV2 and TRBJ1-1): EPEVTQTPSHQVTQMGQEVILRCVPISNHLYFYWYRQILGQKVEFLVSFYNNEISEKSEIFDDQFSVERPDGSNFTLKIRSTKLEDSAMYFCASKIGQGNTEAFFGQGTRLTVV.

The chain couples TRBV19 to TRBJ1-2; D might be TRBD1 (5 bases). Germline assignment: CDR1 LNHDA and CDR2 SQIVND (reference sequence). V lost 4 bases, J lost 5 bases, and 17 bases lay in between. The CDR3 is 15 residues long. The CDR3 spells CASSTTSTVYYGYTF. In nucleotides, the CDR3 is TGTGCCAGTAGTACCACGTCGACAGTCTATTATGGCTACACCTTC.

The chain joins TRBV2 to TRBJ2-1; no firm D call. V was pared by 6 bases and J by 9 bases, with 9 bases between. Germline V gene sequence: CDR1 SNHLY, CDR2 FYNNEI. There are 11 residues in the CDR3. In DNA, the CDR3 is TGTGCCAGCAGGGGCTCCGGTGAGCAGTTCTTC. This translates into CASRGSGEQFF.

This clone was seen more than once but under ten times. The rearrangement uses TRBV5-6 and TRBJ2-1; 8 nucleotides agree with TRBD1. CDR3 length: 15 residues. Unmatched junction bases numbered 8, after V lost 3 bases and J lost 6 bases. Germline CDR1 and CDR2: SGHDT and YYEEEE. Here the CDR3 reads CASSSRGRIINEQFF. CDR3 DNA: TGTGCCAGCAGCTCCAGGGGGCGCATCATCAATGAGCAGTTCTTC. Supplemented by reference TRBV5-6 and TRBJ2-1, the full variable domain reads DAGVTQSPTHLIKTRGQQVTLRCSPKSGHDTVSWYQQALGQGPQFIFQYYEEEERQRGNFPDRFSGHQFPNYSSELNVNALLLGDSALYLCASSSRGRIINEQFFGPGTRLTVL.

This chain uses TRBV19 with TRBJ2-5, with D perhaps matching TRBD1 (5 bases). There are 11 residues in the CDR3. With 8 bases removed from V and 4 bases from J, the gap between germline ends came to 8 bases. The germline V gene has CDR1 LNHDA and CDR2 SQIVND (reference sequence). The CDR3 reads CASSQGETQYF. The CDR3, as DNA: TGTGCCAGTTCCCAGGGAGAGACCCAGTACTTC.

The rearrangement links TRBV27 to TRBJ2-2; 8 nucleotides agree with TRBD1. V shed 4 bases and J 3 bases; nucleotides not matched to a gene: 7. The CDR3 contains 16 residues. Germline assignment: CDR1 MNHEY and CDR2 SMNVEV (reference sequence). CDR3 nucleotides: TGTGCCAGCAGTTCCAATCAGGGGGCGGACACCGGGGAGCTGTTTTTT. It translates to CASSSNQGADTGELFF.

This clone showed up just once. The V gene is TRBV5-1, the J gene TRBJ2-1; 7 positions agree with TRBD1. The CDR3 loop spans 13 amino acids. V lost 6 bases and J lost 6; bases outside the gene matches: 6. Germline V CDR1 and CDR2: SGHRS, YFSETQ. CDR3 sequence reads: CASNPDRSNEQFF. CDR3 nucleotides: TGCGCCAGCAACCCGGACAGGAGCAATGAGCAGTTCTTC.